In this sample, the clone carrying this T cell receptor (beta chain) turned up a few times. TCRdb's table, derived via immunoSEQ multiplex PCR, lists solely in-frame clones and lacks some. The sample shows under 1,100,000 clones, around 76% of them seen only once. Germline CDR1 and CDR2: MDHEN and SYDVKM. V lost 8 bases, J lost 6 bases, and 9 bases stayed unmatched. This CDR3 is built from 13 residues. This sample was taken from a study of shared clonotypes between healthy human individuals. The sample was memory CD4+ T cells sorted from blood. Specified subset: CD45RA-negative fraction. This clonotype was sampled from a man between 18 and 29 years old in good health. The chain couples TRBV28 to TRBJ1-1; 7 positions match TRBD1. CDR3 DNA sequence: TGTGCCAGCCGTAAGACAGGGAGCGCTGAAGCTTTCTTT. Translated: CASRKTGSAEAFF.